The entry below gives a single TCR beta chain sequence along with its context. The target of this receptor is not known. Base-call qualities are not available, and no considerably larger clone is one nucleotide away. CDR3 length: 14 amino acids, cysteine to phenylalanine. Only CDR3 DNA remains: 42 bases, in frame from the first base. V and J lose 0 bases and 0 bases, and a span of 7 bases separates them. Reading the germline V gene gives CDR1 SGDLS and CDR2 YYNGEE. This entry comes from a study of T-cell reconstitution after alpha-beta-depleted transplantation in children (TCRdb year 2016). Background for the entire study: The study quantitatively tracked T-cell immune reconstitution after TCRalphabeta/CD19-depleted allogeneic hematopoietic cell transplantation in children using TCR repertoire profiling.

Library method: PCR. Reads for this sample came from an Illumina HiSeq 2500. TCR library preparation used molecular barcoding, with unique molecular identifiers applied to normalize quantification of the TCRbeta repertoire. TCRdb ran its own pipeline on the public reads, namely fastp trimming at Q25 and MiXCR clone calling, and kept in-frame beta chains. Identical CDR3 protein sequences are pooled into one entry, listed with their most common genes and DNA. Present in this sample are some 350,000 distinct CDR3 sequences, about a tenth of which were seen just once. The top ten constitute more than 2% of the sample.

The receptor was derived from a human donor who donated a stem cell graft to a child with acute lymphoblastic leukemia. The input for sequencing was PBMCs from the stem cell graft donor, taken from the stem cell graft. Recombination linked TRBV9 to TRBJ2-7; the D gene is not confidently resolved. The DNA is as follows: TGTGCCAGCAGCGTAGAAGACTCCTCCTACGAGCAGTACTTC. Its coded protein is CASSVEDSSYEQYF. The variable domain in full, with residues beyond the CDR3 obtained from the reference TRBV9 and TRBJ2-7 genes, is DSGVTQTPKHLITATGQRVTLRCSPRSGDLSVYWYQQSLDQGLQFLIQYYNGEERAKGNILERFSAQQFPDLHSELNLSSLELGDSALYFCASSVEDSSYEQYFGPGTRLTVT.